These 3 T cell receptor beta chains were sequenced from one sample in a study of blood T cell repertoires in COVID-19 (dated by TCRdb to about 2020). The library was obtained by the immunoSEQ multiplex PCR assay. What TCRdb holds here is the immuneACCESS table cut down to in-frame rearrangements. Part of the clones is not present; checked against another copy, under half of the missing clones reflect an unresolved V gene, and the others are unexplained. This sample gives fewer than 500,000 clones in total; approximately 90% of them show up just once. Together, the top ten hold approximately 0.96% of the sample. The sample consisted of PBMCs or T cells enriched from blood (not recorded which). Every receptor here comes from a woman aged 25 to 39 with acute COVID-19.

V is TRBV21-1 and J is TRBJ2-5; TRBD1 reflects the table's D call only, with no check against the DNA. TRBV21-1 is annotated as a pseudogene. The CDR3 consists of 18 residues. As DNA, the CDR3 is TGTGCCAGCAGCACGGGGAAGGGGGCTTGGCGGTACCAAGAGACCCAGTACTTC. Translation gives CASSTGKGAWRYQETQYF.

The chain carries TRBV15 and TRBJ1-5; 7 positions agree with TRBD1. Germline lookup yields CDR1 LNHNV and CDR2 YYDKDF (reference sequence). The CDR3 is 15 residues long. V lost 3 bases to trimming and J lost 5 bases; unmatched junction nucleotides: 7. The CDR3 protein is CATSRGDRTDQPQHF. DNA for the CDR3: TGTGCCACCAGCAGGGGGGACAGAACGGATCAGCCCCAGCATTTT.

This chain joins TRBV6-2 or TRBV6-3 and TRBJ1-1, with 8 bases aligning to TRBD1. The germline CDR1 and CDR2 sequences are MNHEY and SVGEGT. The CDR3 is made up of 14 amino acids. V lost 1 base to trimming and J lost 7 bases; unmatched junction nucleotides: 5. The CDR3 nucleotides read TGTGCCAGCAGTTACTACCTTGACAGGGGTGAAGCTTTCTTT. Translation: CASSYYLDRGEAFF.